This T cell receptor (beta chain) was sequenced in a study of blood T cell repertoires in COVID-19. About the research overall: PBMCs, B-cell-depleted T cells, or T cells provided the cDNA or gDNA that made up the material.

In the authors' workflow: How many nucleated cells were present was estimated from reference gene primer amplification. TCRdb keeps only in-frame clones here, not all; method: immunoSEQ multiplex PCR. V and J calls and clone size are as listed in that table; D and trimming were resolved from the DNA. Of roughly 250,000 clones listed, about 86% were seen once; the top ten hold approximately 14%. Germline lookup yields CDR1 ENHRY and CDR2 SYGVKD. The CDR3 is 19 residues long. V gave up 7 bases and J gave up 3 bases; unmatched junction bases: 15. Sequenced: peripheral blood. The receptor was isolated from a person aged 65 to 85 with COVID-19, enrolled during active disease. The chain combines TRBV10-3 with TRBJ2-7; 16 bases line up with TRBD2. In DNA, the CDR3 is TGTGCCATCAAACCTAGACTTGGGACTAGCGGGAGGGATGGCTACGAGCAGTACTTC. It specifies CAIKPRLGTSGRDGYEQYF.